Each of the 25 T cell receptor beta chains below was sequenced from the same sample in a study of cytomegalovirus exposure and HLA in healthy donors. Primers included in the PCR were 60 Vbeta and 13 Jbeta primers. Profiling relied on immunoSEQ multiplex PCR, and the TCRdb table lists in-frame clones only, not all of them. This sample has approximately 150,000 clones; roughly 80% occur once, and the top ten carry roughly 4.7%. The material sequenced was PBMCs. These receptors all stem from a man aged 35-49 years in good health and CMV-seronegative.

The V call is TRBV27, the J call TRBJ1-2, with TRBD1 identical over 7 bases. Unmatched junction bases numbered 8, after V lost 6 bases and J lost 4 bases. The CDR3 runs 14 residues. Germline CDR1 reads MNHEY; CDR2 reads SMNVEV (reference sequence). The CDR3 DNA sequence: TGTGCCAGCAGCCTCGGGACAGCTGGCTATGGCTACACCTTC. Its protein is CASSLGTAGYGYTF.

The CDR3 spells CASTGVDGGEVGSYEQYF. The CDR3 DNA is TGTGCCAGCACCGGTGTCGACGGGGGTGAGGTTGGGTCCTACGAGCAGTACTTC. The genes are TRBV9 and TRBJ2-7; D perhaps matches TRBD2 (6 bases). This CDR3 comprises 18 residues. Per germline, CDR1 SGDLS and CDR2 YYNGEE. Trimming pared 6 bases from V and 1 base from J, leaving 26 bases between.

The J gene is TRBJ1-5, the V gene TRBV6-1; D is perhaps TRBD1 (5 bases). The CDR3 totals 15 residues. Germline CDR1 and CDR2: MNHNS and SASEGT. Trimming left V 7 bases short and J 7 bases short, with 20 bases between. The CDR3 loop reads CASITWGDSRQPQHF. As DNA, the CDR3 is TGTGCCAGCATCACTTGGGGGGATTCGAGGCAGCCCCAGCATTTT.

The rearrangement uses TRBV6-5 and TRBJ1-1; D ambiguous. CDR1 MNHEY and CDR2 SVGAGI come from the germline V gene. V was cut by 2 bases and J by 1 base, with 11 bases left in between. The CDR3 is 15 amino acids. CDR3 nucleotide sequence: TGTGCCAGCAGTTACGGGCAAGAGAAGAACACTGAAGCTTTCTTT. Its protein product is CASSYGQEKNTEAFF.

The rearrangement uses TRBV6-1 and TRBJ2-3, with a weak D call TRBD1 (5 bases). CDR1 is MNHNS, CDR2 SASEGT, per germline. The CDR3 totals 13 residues. With 8 bases removed from V and 2 bases from J, the gap between germline ends came to 11 bases. DNA of the CDR3: TGTGCCAGCCCCGACAGTGCCACAGATACGCAGTATTTT. Its translation is CASPDSATDTQYF.

This clone occurred a few times. The CDR3 reads CASRRPQSEQYF. CDR3 nucleotide sequence: TGTGCCAGCAGACGCCCACAGTCCGAGCAGTACTTC. This chain joins TRBV6-1 and TRBJ2-5; D is uncertain. The J call may be mistaken, given a closer DNA end match to TRBJ2-7. This CDR3 has 12 residues. Germline V gives CDR1 MNHNS, CDR2 SASEGT.

The chain uses TRBV27 and TRBJ1-5; 8 nucleotides align to TRBD1. J lost 0 bases, V lost 1 base, and 8 bases had no gene match. This CDR3 has 18 amino acids. In germline, CDR1 is MNHEY, CDR2 SMNVEV (reference sequence). The CDR3, as DNA: TGTGCCAGCAGTTTATTTGGACAGGGTCCCAATAGCAATCAGCCCCAGCATTTT. It encodes CASSLFGQGPNSNQPQHF.

In nucleotides, the CDR3 is TGTGCCAGCAGCAGCCCTAGCGGGGGGGGAAATGAGCAGTTCTTC. It encodes CASSSPSGGGNEQFF. The chain carries TRBV9 and TRBJ2-1; 12 nucleotides line up with TRBD2. Trimming removed 4 bases from V and 7 bases from J; junction bases left unmatched: 6. Germline CDR1 is SGDLS and CDR2 is YYNGEE. This CDR3 has 15 amino acids.

This clone has a handful of counts. The rearrangement links TRBV7-6 to TRBJ2-2, with D maybe TRBD2 (6 bases). Trimming stripped 5 bases from V and 4 bases from J, with 11 bases between. The germline CDR1 and CDR2 sequences are SGHVS and FNYEAQ. CDR3 length: 14 amino acids. The CDR3 region has the DNA TGTGCCAGCAGCCGGGGGACGGGCACCGGGGAGCTGTTTTTT. Its translation is CASSRGTGTGELFF.

The J gene is TRBJ2-7, the V gene TRBV14, with D unclear. This CDR3 comprises 14 residues. The ends were cut back, 3 bases at V and 2 bases at J, with 11 bases in the middle. Germline V gene data show CDR1 as SGHDN and CDR2 as FVKESK. CDR3 sequence (DNA): TGTGCCAGCAGCCACGTCCCCAGGCCCTACGAGCAGTACTTC. This encodes CASSHVPRPYEQYF.

The CDR3 DNA reads as TGTGCCAGTAGCCCCGGGACAGGGGTCTTTCAGCCCCAGCATTTT. This codes for CASSPGTGVFQPQHF. This chain connects TRBV19 to TRBJ1-5, with 10 nucleotides matching TRBD1. The V and J ends lost 6 bases and 6 bases, in that order; junction bases with no gene match: 8. Per germline, CDR1 LNHDA and CDR2 SQIVND (reference sequence). The CDR3 extends over 15 amino acids.

The chain combines TRBV5-6 with TRBJ1-2, with a tentative D call TRBD1 (5 bases). The germline CDR1 and CDR2 sequences are SGHDT and YYEEEE. Trimming removed 3 bases from V and 6 bases from J, with 12 bases in between. The CDR3 runs to 13 residues. Here the CDR3 DNA reads TGTGCCAGCAGCTACTTATCCAGGGATGGCTACACCTTC. It encodes CASSYLSRDGYTF.

This rearrangement joins TRBV19 to TRBJ1-2; 7 positions agree with TRBD1. After removal of 6 bases from V and 5 bases from J, the junction contained 6 bases not matched to a gene. Germline CDR1 reads LNHDA; CDR2 reads SQIVND (reference sequence). This CDR3 region has 13 residues. The CDR3 DNA follows: TGTGCCAGTAGGGGACAGCCCCAATATGGCTACACCTTC. Residues: CASRGQPQYGYTF.

This clone showed up just once. The J gene is TRBJ2-7, the V gene TRBV29-1; 7 bases map to TRBD1. This CDR3 region has 12 residues. Germline assignment: CDR1 SQVTM and CDR2 ANQGSEA. The trim removed 8 bases at V and 3 bases at J, leaving 7 bases unmatched. The CDR3 bases are TGCAGCATCCGGGACAGCCTCTACGAGCAGTACTTC. Its protein is CSIRDSLYEQYF.

This chain connects TRBV9 to TRBJ1-4; D gene ambiguous. There are 15 residues in the CDR3. Germline lookup yields CDR1 SGDLS and CDR2 YYNGEE. The V end lost 0 bases, the J end lost 8 bases, and 14 bases lay between the germline ends. CDR3 amino acids: CASSVGAGEVEKLFF. The DNA of the CDR3 is TGTGCCAGCAGCGTAGGCGCGGGTGAAGTAGAAAAACTGTTTTTT.

The J gene is TRBJ2-1, the V gene TRBV30; D is ambiguous. The germline CDR1 and CDR2 sequences are GTSNPN and SVGIG (reference sequence). The CDR3 runs to 13 residues. V was shortened by 0 bases and J by 6 bases, with 9 bases between the two germline ends. DNA for the CDR3: TGTGCCTGGAGTGTAGTCAACAGCAATGAGCAGTTCTTC. Amino acids: CAWSVVNSNEQFF.

CDR3 sequence: CASSVRGGANNEQFF. Here the CDR3 DNA reads TGTGCCAGCAGTGTACGGGGGGGAGCGAATAATGAGCAGTTCTTC. The rearrangement links TRBV6-4 to TRBJ2-1, with 8 positions matching TRBD2. Trimming took 4 bases from V and 7 from J; bases not matched to a gene: 9. CDR1 is MRHNA and CDR2 is SNTAGT in the germline V gene. The length of the CDR3 is 15 residues.

This chain joins TRBV5-1 and TRBJ1-1; 12 bases agree with TRBD1. The germline gives CDR1 SGHRS, CDR2 YFSETQ. V gave up 4 bases and J gave up 5 bases; unmatched junction bases: 6. This CDR3 spans 15 amino acids. CDR3 DNA sequence: TGCGCCAGCAGCCAGGGACAGGGGGCGCTTACTGAAGCTTTCTTT. It yields the protein CASSQGQGALTEAFF. Complete variable domain (other parts from reference TRBV5-1 and TRBJ1-1): KAGVTQTPRYLIKTRGQQVTLSCSPISGHRSVSWYQQTPGQGLQFLFEYFSETQRNKGNFPGRFSGRQFSNSRSEMNVSTLELGDSALYLCASSQGQGALTEAFFGQGTRLTVV.

This chain uses TRBV12-5 with TRBJ2-3, with TRBD1 matching 7 bases. Germline CDR1 is LGHNT and CDR2 is FRNRAP. J was trimmed by 1 base and V by 5 bases; bases with no gene match: 6. This CDR3 has 15 residues. This chain's CDR3 is CASGPYTGGTDTQYF. For the CDR3, the DNA is TGTGCTAGTGGTCCTTACACAGGGGGCACAGATACGCAGTATTTT.

The CDR3 nucleotides read TGTGCCAGCAGTTTTTACTTGTTGAGCGACGAGCAGTACTTC. The encoded protein is CASSFYLLSDEQYF. The rearrangement uses TRBV27 and TRBJ2-7, with D uncertain. Germline-derived CDR1 and CDR2 are MNHEY and SMNVEV (reference sequence). Trimming stripped 3 bases from V and 5 bases from J, with 14 bases between. The CDR3 sequence is 14 residues long.

This clone was observed a handful of times. The J gene is TRBJ1-2, the V gene TRBV5-1; D is ambiguous. Trimming stripped 1 base from V and 3 bases from J, with 10 bases between. The CDR3 loop spans 14 amino acids. CDR1 is SGHRS and CDR2 is YFSETQ in the germline V gene. CDR3 loop: CASSLLVPDYGYTF. CDR3 in DNA: TGCGCCAGCAGCTTGTTGGTTCCGGACTATGGCTACACCTTC.

As concerns this clone: This CDR3 is also generated by other DNA sequences in the sample. This sequence joins TRBV20-1 and TRBJ1-1; no firm D call. The CDR3 totals 11 residues. The germline V gene has CDR1 DFQATT and CDR2 SNEGSKA (reference sequence). Trimming shortened V by 5 bases and J by 4 bases, and 8 bases separated the two germline ends. The CDR3 DNA reads as TGCAGTGCTCGCGGGTCCACTGAAGCTTTCTTT. Protein sequence: CSARGSTEAFF.

This chain joins TRBV29-1 and TRBJ2-2; 7 nucleotides agree with TRBD1. From germline, CDR1 is SQVTM and CDR2 ANQGSEA. The V gene end was trimmed by 6 bases and the J gene end by 3 bases; junction bases not matched to a gene: 7. CDR3 length equals 14 residues. The CDR3 DNA reads TGCAGCGTCCGAACAGGGGAAGACACCGGGGAGCTGTTTTTT. Translating gives CSVRTGEDTGELFF.

The J gene is TRBJ1-1, the V gene TRBV6-5; no clear D gene. This CDR3 region has 14 residues. Germline assignment: CDR1 MNHEY and CDR2 SVGAGI. With 2 bases removed from V and 1 base from J, the gap between germline ends came to 8 bases. In DNA, the CDR3 is TGTGCCAGCAGTTACGCCGAGGGGAACACTGAAGCTTTCTTT. Translating gives CASSYAEGNTEAFF.

The V and J genes are TRBV7-2 and TRBJ2-3; 9 bases are a match to TRBD1. Germline values: CDR1 SGHTA, CDR2 FQGNSA. The CDR3 length is 15 residues. V lost 6 bases and J lost 3; bases outside the gene matches: 7. The CDR3 coding sequence is TGTGCCAGCAGATACACAGGGGGCAGAACAGATACGCAGTATTTT. Translated, it gives CASRYTGGRTDTQYF.